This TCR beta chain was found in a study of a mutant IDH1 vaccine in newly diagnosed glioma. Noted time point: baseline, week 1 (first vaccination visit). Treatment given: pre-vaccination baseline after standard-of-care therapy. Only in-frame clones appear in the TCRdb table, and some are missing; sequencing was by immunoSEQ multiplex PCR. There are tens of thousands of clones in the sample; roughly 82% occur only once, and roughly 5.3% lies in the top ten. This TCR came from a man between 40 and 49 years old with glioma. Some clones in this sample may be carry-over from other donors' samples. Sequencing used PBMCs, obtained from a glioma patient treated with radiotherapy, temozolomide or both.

The CDR3 sequence is CASRLDGPNEKLFF. CDR3 bases: TGTGCCAGCAGACTGGACGGCCCGAATGAAAAACTGTTTTTT. V is TRBV2 and J is TRBJ1-4; D unclear. V was shortened by 6 bases and J by 5 bases, with 13 bases between the two germline ends. The CDR3 spans 14 residues. Germline-derived CDR1 and CDR2 are SNHLY and FYNNEI.